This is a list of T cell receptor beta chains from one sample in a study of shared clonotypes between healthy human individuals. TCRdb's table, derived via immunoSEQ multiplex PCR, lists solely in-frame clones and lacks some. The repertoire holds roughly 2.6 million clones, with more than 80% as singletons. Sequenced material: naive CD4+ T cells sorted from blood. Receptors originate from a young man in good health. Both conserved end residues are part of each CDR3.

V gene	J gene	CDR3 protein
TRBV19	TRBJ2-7	CASSGNYYEQYF
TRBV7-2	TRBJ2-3	CASSNQQGGTDTQYF
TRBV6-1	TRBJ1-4	CASGLRDSPEKLFF
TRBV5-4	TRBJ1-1	CASSLEGLKNTEAFF
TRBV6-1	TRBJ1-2	CASRPLLFDGYTF
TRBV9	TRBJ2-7	CASSAGLADFYEQYF
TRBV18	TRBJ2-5	CASSPPATGVYGETQYF
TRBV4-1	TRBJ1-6	CASKEGATYNSPLHF
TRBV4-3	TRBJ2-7	CASSQELTSGKNEQYF
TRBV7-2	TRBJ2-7	CASSLKGQGEQYF
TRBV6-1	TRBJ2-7	CASSGTSGLTGEQYF
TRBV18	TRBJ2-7	CASSRGVGYEVNEQYF
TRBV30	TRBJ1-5	CAWGGQGYSNQPQHF
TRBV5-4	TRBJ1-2	CASSKQGLGYTF
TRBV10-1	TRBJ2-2	CASRAGGGSGELFF
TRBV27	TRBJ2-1	CASSFTRSGTTSQFF
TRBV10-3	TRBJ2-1	CAISEASGSYNEQFF
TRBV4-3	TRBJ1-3	CASSQEGTGGGNTIYF
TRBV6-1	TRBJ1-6	CASSEAGRNSPLHF
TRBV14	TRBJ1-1	CASSKQGIVAFF
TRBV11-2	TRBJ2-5	CASSLSGGETQYF
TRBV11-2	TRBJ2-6	CASSLDGEYQANVLTF
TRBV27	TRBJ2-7	CANYEQYF
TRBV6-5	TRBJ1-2	CVTSRGDYGYTF
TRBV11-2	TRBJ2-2	CASSFYPGLADTTGELFF
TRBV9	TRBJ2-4	CASSGGGEAKNIQYF
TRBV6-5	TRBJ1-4	CASSLTLTNEKLFF
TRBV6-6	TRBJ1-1	CASTPGTGANTEAFF
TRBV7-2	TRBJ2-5	CASSPAARELGTQYF
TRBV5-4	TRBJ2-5	CASSLIGQETQYF
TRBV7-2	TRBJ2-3	CASSPAYTDTQYF
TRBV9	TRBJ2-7	CASSSSWGEQYF
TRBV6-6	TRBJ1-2	CASSPRGADYGYTF
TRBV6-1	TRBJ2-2	CASSEASAGAGELFF
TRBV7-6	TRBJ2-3	CASSPAGSSTDTQYF
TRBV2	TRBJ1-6	CASTEGDPYNSPLHF
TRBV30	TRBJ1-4	CATMGQALNEKLFF